Following are 21 T cell receptor beta chains from one sample sequenced in a study of beta chain features in type 1 diabetes. The whole isolated RNA underwent reverse transcription, so sequencing captured expressed TCRB transcripts. The table came from immunoSEQ multiplex PCR; TCRdb's copy has only in-frame clones and leaves some out. The table has under 200,000 clones, less than 9.5% seen once; the top ten hold over 2%. The specimen sequenced was central memory CD4+ T cells from blood. The receptors stem from a woman younger than 35 in good health.

Turning to this clone: A much larger clone is a single base away; this may be a read error. The chain carries TRBV7-2 and TRBJ2-7; 8 positions match TRBD1. In germline, CDR1 is SGHTA, CDR2 FQGNSA. This CDR3 has 13 amino acids. The trim removed 6 bases at V and 2 bases at J, leaving 3 bases unmatched. CDR3: CASRRDRTYEQYF. The CDR3 DNA is TGTGCCAGCAGACGGGACAGGACCTACGAGCAGTACTTC.

This clone has just a few counts. V gene TRBV29-1 combines with J gene TRBJ1-2, with D unclear. The CDR3 is 13 residues long. CDR1 and CDR2 from the germline V gene are SQVTM and ANQGSEA. The V end lost 2 bases, the J end lost 0 bases, and 7 bases lay between the germline ends. The CDR3, as DNA: TGCAGCGTTGAATCCTTTACTAACTATGGCTACACCTTC. It translates to CSVESFTNYGYTF. Drawing the rest from reference TRBV29-1 and TRBJ1-2, the complete variable domain is SAVISQKPSRDICQRGTSLTIQCQVDSQVTMMFWYRQQPGQSLTLIATANQGSEATYESGFVIDKFPISRPNLTFSTLTVSNMSPEDSSIYLCSVESFTNYGYTFGSGTRLTVV.

The rearrangement links TRBV19 to TRBJ2-7; D ambiguous. CDR1 and CDR2 from the germline V gene are LNHDA and SQIVND (reference sequence). The CDR3 length is 12 residues. Trimming shortened V by 5 bases and J by 3 bases, and 8 bases separated the two germline ends. CDR3 coding DNA: TGTGCCAGTAGTGACACCCTCTACGAGCAGTACTTC. This codes for CASSDTLYEQYF.

This clone showed up just a few times. The gene calls are TRBV5-1 and TRBJ2-5, with a weak D call TRBD2 (5 bases). Germline lookup yields CDR1 SGHRS and CDR2 YFSETQ. Trimming pared 1 base from V and 5 bases from J, leaving 12 bases between. The CDR3 contains 14 residues. In nucleotides, the CDR3 is TGCGCCAGCAGCTTGACTAGTTCCTGGGAGACCCAGTACTTC. As protein: CASSLTSSWETQYF.

This clone was detected only a few times. The chain uses TRBV9 and TRBJ1-2, with 8 bases aligning to TRBD1. In germline, CDR1 is SGDLS, CDR2 YYNGEE. V trimming: 3 bases; J trimming: 3 bases; junction bases outside the gene matches: 10. The CDR3 is made up of 16 amino acids. This CDR3 reads CASSEPRTGKDYGYTF. For the CDR3, the DNA is TGTGCCAGCAGCGAACCGCGGACAGGGAAAGACTATGGCTACACCTTC.

CDR3 region: CASSLFGAGEGYGYTF. Written as DNA, the CDR3 is TGTGCCAGCAGCTTATTTGGGGCCGGGGAGGGCTATGGCTACACCTTC. The chain has TRBV7-2 and TRBJ1-2; a weak D match, TRBD1 (5 bases). Trimming took off 2 bases at V and 4 bases at J, with 17 bases between the two ends. The CDR3 contains 16 residues. Germline V gene data show CDR1 as SGHTA and CDR2 as FQGNSA.

This clone was seen only a few times. This chain links TRBV7-9 with TRBJ1-2; D remains ambiguous. Trimming stripped 1 base from V and 7 bases from J, with 10 bases between. Per germline, CDR1 SEHNR and CDR2 FQNEAQ (reference sequence). The CDR3 covers 13 residues. As DNA, the CDR3 is TGTGCCAGCAGCTTAGACGGGTGGCGTGGCTACACCTTC. Translating it yields CASSLDGWRGYTF.

The V and J genes are TRBV15 and TRBJ2-1, with TRBD2 identical over 7 bases. There are 14 residues in the CDR3. CDR1 LNHNV and CDR2 YYDKDF come from the germline V gene (reference sequence). With 9 bases clipped from V and 6 bases from J, the junction kept 11 bases outside the gene matches. The CDR3 DNA reads TGTGCCACAGGTGCTCGCGGGGGTCTCAATGAGCAGTTCTTC. This encodes CATGARGGLNEQFF.

This clone was counted only a few times. The rearrangement links TRBV29-1 to TRBJ2-7, with 7 nucleotides matching TRBD1. The V gene end was trimmed by 4 bases and the J gene end by 7 bases; junction bases not matched to a gene: 25. Germline CDR1 is SQVTM and CDR2 is ANQGSEA. The CDR3 is 18 residues long. The CDR3 nucleotides read TGCAGCGTTGTGGGGGCAGGGGGTCTCCGCAGGACCCGCTTGGAGCAGTACTTC. Translation: CSVVGAGGLRRTRLEQYF.

A remark on this clone: Other nucleotide sequences from this sample produce the same CDR3. The chain carries TRBV14 and TRBJ2-7; no clear D gene. From germline, CDR1 is SGHDN and CDR2 FVKESK. The CDR3 totals 13 residues. V was pared by 4 bases and J by 1 base, with 8 bases between. CDR3 in DNA: TGTGCCAGCAGCCCATCCGGGTCCTACGAGCAGTACTTC. It codes for CASSPSGSYEQYF.

This clone was picked up a small number of times. The V gene is TRBV6-5, the J gene TRBJ2-7; tentative D call: TRBD2 (6 bases). The V and J ends lost 5 bases and 8 bases respectively, with 16 bases between them. Germline lookup yields CDR1 MNHEY and CDR2 SVGAGI. The CDR3 is 13 residues long. The CDR3 sequence: CASSPSGGIKQYF. The CDR3 DNA sequence: TGTGCCAGCAGTCCAAGCGGCGGGATAAAGCAGTACTTC.

The J gene is TRBJ2-5, the V gene TRBV28; 12 bases agree with TRBD2. V shed 4 bases and J 5 bases; nucleotides not matched to a gene: 5. The CDR3 loop spans 15 amino acids. The germline CDR1 and CDR2 sequences are MDHEN and SYDVKM. As DNA, the CDR3 is TGTGCCAGCAGTTCGCCGACTAGCGGGAGTGAGACCCAGTACTTC. Protein: CASSSPTSGSETQYF.

This clone was picked up a small number of times. The chain recombines TRBV12-5 with TRBJ1-2; unclear D gene. The germline V gene has CDR1 LGHNT and CDR2 FRNRAP. The CDR3 loop spans 15 amino acids. Trimming removed 1 base at V and 5 bases at J, with 14 bases between. CDR3 in DNA: TGTGCTAGTGGTTTGGCCCGGGATCGGCTTTATGGCTACACCTTC. Residues: CASGLARDRLYGYTF.

The chain recombines TRBV6-1 with TRBJ2-5; 7 nucleotides match TRBD2. CDR3 size: 14 residues. J lost 5 bases, V lost 6 bases, and 9 bases had no gene match. Germline CDR1 MNHNS, CDR2 SASEGT. The CDR3 spells CASRLTSVGETQYF. In DNA, the CDR3 is TGTGCCAGCAGACTCACTAGCGTCGGGGAGACCCAGTACTTC.

V and J are TRBV7-8 and TRBJ2-5, with TRBD2 identical over 13 bases. The CDR3 runs 14 residues. V lost 4 bases to trimming and J lost 4 bases; unmatched junction nucleotides: 0. From germline, CDR1 is SGHVS and CDR2 FQNEAQ. The CDR3 DNA is TGTGCCAGCAGCTGGACTAGCGGGGGAGAGACCCAGTACTTC. Protein sequence: CASSWTSGGETQYF.

The sample holds many counts of this clone. This rearrangement joins TRBV4-1 to TRBJ2-1; D is possibly TRBD2 (6 bases). Germline V gene sequence: CDR1 MGHRA, CDR2 YSYEKL. Trimming cost V 0 bases and J 5 bases, with 26 bases left between them. The CDR3 is 20 residues long. The CDR3 region is CASSQDRIGRTTIAHNEQFF. In nucleotides, the CDR3 is TGCGCCAGCAGCCAAGATCGAATAGGGAGGACTACCATCGCCCACAATGAGCAGTTCTTC.

CDR3 sequence: CASSLAAGTGRYEQYF. In nucleotides, the CDR3 is TGCGCCAGCAGCTTGGCCGCCGGGACAGGGCGGTACGAGCAGTACTTC. The rearrangement links TRBV5-1 to TRBJ2-7; TRBD1 matches at 9 bases. The germline CDR1 and CDR2 sequences are SGHRS and YFSETQ. This CDR3 region has 16 residues. V lost 0 bases to trimming and J lost 4 bases; unmatched junction nucleotides: 8.

This chain connects TRBV11-2 to TRBJ2-1; 7 nucleotides line up with TRBD2. The germline gives CDR1 SGHAT, CDR2 FQNNGV. With 0 bases clipped from V and 15 bases from J, the junction kept 14 bases outside the gene matches. This CDR3 is 15 amino acids long. The CDR3 loop reads CASSLDWEGIVIGFF. DNA for the CDR3: TGTGCCAGCAGCTTAGATTGGGAGGGGATAGTTATAGGGTTCTTC.

The chain recombines TRBV4-1 with TRBJ1-1; 8 bases map to TRBD1. J was trimmed by 8 bases and V by 2 bases; bases with no gene match: 4. Germline V gives CDR1 MGHRA, CDR2 YSYEKL. There are 13 residues in the CDR3. CDR3 sequence (DNA): TGCGCCAGCAGCCAAATTAGGACAGGGGAAGCTTTCTTT. This codes for CASSQIRTGEAFF.

This chain links TRBV5-4 with TRBJ1-1; D gene uncertain. Germline CDR1 is SGHNT and CDR2 is YYREEE (reference sequence). V lost 3 bases and J 3 bases, leaving 12 bases between the germline ends. The CDR3 consists of 14 residues. CDR3 nucleotides: TGTGCCAGCAGCTCCGCCAACACCTACACTGAAGCTTTCTTT. Residues: CASSSANTYTEAFF.

This clone came up a few times. The chain combines TRBV18 with TRBJ1-1; D unresolved. The germline CDR1 and CDR2 sequences are KGHSH and LQKENI. This CDR3 contains 14 residues. V was shortened by 2 bases and J by 8 bases, with 15 bases between the two germline ends. Here the CDR3 reads CASSPGRAASEAFF. CDR3 nucleotides: TGTGCCAGCTCACCAGGGCGGGCAGCATCGGAAGCTTTCTTT.